What follows are 5 T cell receptor beta chains derived from one specimen sequenced in a study of T cell repertoires in cytomegalovirus infection. These receptors have no known antigen. From the reads, TCRdb called clonotypes with MiXCR, one entry per CDR3 protein. The sample lists some 700,000 distinct CDR3 sequences, 30% to 35% occurring once. The material was cultured PBMCs, obtained from culture after CMV antigen stimulation. These receptors all stem from a human donor in good health (CMV status not recorded). Some clones in this sample may be carry-over from other donors' samples.

The chain links TRBV4-3 to TRBJ2-7, with D unclear. Trimming stripped 0 bases from V and 3 bases from J, with 15 bases between. CDR1 and CDR2 from the germline V gene are LGHNA and YSLEER. This CDR3 comprises 16 residues. CDR3 in DNA: TGCGCCAGCAGCCAAGAATTGGCAGGTTCGGGCTACGAGCAGTACTTC. This encodes CASSQELAGSGYEQYF.

A few counts support this clonotype. The chain couples TRBV12-3 or TRBV12-4 to TRBJ1-1; 7 nucleotides align to TRBD1. Trimming at V came to 6 bases and at J to 1 base, leaving 8 bases not matched to a gene. The length of the CDR3 is 15 residues. The DNA of the CDR3 is TGTGCCAGCAGCCCCGGGACAGCCTCGAACACTGAAGCTTTCTTT. Translation: CASSPGTASNTEAFF.

This chain links TRBV5-1 with TRBJ1-2; 11 bases align to TRBD1. Unmatched junction bases numbered 9, after V lost 0 bases and J lost 8 bases. CDR3 size: 16 residues. Germline CDR1 and CDR2: SGHRS and YFSETQ. The DNA of the CDR3 is TGCGCCAGCAGCTTGGCCCTAGGACAGGGGGCGGGCGGCTACACCTTC. It codes for CASSLALGQGAGGYTF.

This chain uses TRBV19 with TRBJ2-7; 7 positions match TRBD2. This CDR3 has 14 residues. V was pared by 2 bases and J by 7 bases, with 8 bases of the junction left unmatched. Germline CDR1 is LNHDA and CDR2 is SQIVND (reference sequence). The CDR3 loop is CASSIPGGGGEQYF. DNA of the CDR3: TGTGCCAGTAGTATACCGGGGGGAGGCGGTGAGCAGTACTTC.

DNA for the CDR3: TGTGCCAGCAGGCCCCAGGGGTACTATGGCTACACCTTC. Translation gives CASRPQGYYGYTF. The gene calls are TRBV28 and TRBJ1-2; maybe TRBD1 (6 bases). The CDR3 is 13 amino acids. Germline V CDR1 and CDR2: MDHEN, SYDVKM. V lost 6 bases and J 3 bases, leaving 11 bases between the germline ends.